Only a few counts were recorded for the clone carrying this TCR beta chain. This sample is drawn from a study of T-cell reconstitution after alpha-beta-depleted transplantation in children. This sample's TCRbeta library carried unique molecular identifier barcodes. From the PCR reads, TCRdb called clonotypes with MiXCR, one entry per CDR3 protein. Of some 200,000 distinct CDR3 sequences in the sample, 13% to 15% were seen once. Germline lookup yields CDR1 KGHDR and CDR2 SFDVKD. Trimming took 9 bases from V and 8 from J; bases not matched to a gene: 6. CDR3 length: 13 amino acids. The sequence derives from a human donor who donated a stem cell graft to a child with acute lymphoblastic leukemia. The rearrangement uses TRBV24-1 and TRBJ2-1, with TRBD2 matching 10 bases. Sequences were derived from PBMCs from the stem cell graft donor, sampled from the stem cell graft. Here the CDR3 reads CATSKRGGDEQFF. In nucleotides, the CDR3 is TGTGCCACCTCCAAGCGGGGGGGGGATGAGCAGTTCTTC.